This TCR beta chain was sequenced in a study of blood T cell repertoires in COVID-19 (TCRdb year 2020). Background for the entire study: The collaborator samples originated in the United States, Italy and Spain and spanned the acute and convalescent phases of COVID-19. The prospective study material was composed of cDNA or gDNA derived from T cells, B-cell-depleted T cells, or PBMCs. The dataset comprised deeply sampled blood TCRbeta repertoires from subjects exposed to, actively infected with, or recovered from COVID-19. The repertoires were made available in a free public database intended to serve as a resource for research on the immune response to SARS-CoV-2. The samples were drawn from the first 160 participants of the ongoing ImmuneRACE study and from 950 to 1,500 subjects provided by 6 global collaborators. Sample metadata almost always included a de-identified subject ID, COVID-19 status, age in years and sex. HLA class I and class II types, where available, came from metadata supplied by the sample provider rather than from assay-based typing.

TCRbeta CDR3 regions were amplified from genomic DNA by means of the immunoSEQ Assay, a bias-controlled multiplex PCR. The source study handled its data this way. Nucleated cell counts per sample were estimated from amplification of reference gene primers within the assay. To quantify the absolute abundance of each unique TCRbeta CDR3 rearrangement, sequence reads were collapsed and filtered. For each sample, productive Simpson clonality was calculated by taking the square root of Simpson's diversity index across productive rearrangements. The source is immuneACCESS, and TCRdb retained only in-frame sequences with V and J called. Part of the clones is not carried over; for the studies checked, unresolved V genes explain less than half of this, and the remainder is unexplained. For V, J and clone size, that table is used; D and trimming come from the DNA. Across this sample there are about 220,000 clones, with around 90% seen only once. Roughly 2.5% of the sample is in the top ten clones.

As regards this clone: Its antigen is still unknown. No quality values exist for individual bases; no much larger clone is one base distant.

In the prospective study, participants were 18 to 89 years old, resided in around 25 geographic areas of the United States, and were enrolled through a virtual design. In the prospective study, cohorts were assigned on the basis of participant-reported clinical history obtained from a screening survey and a study questionnaire. ImmuneRACE Cohort 3 recovered participants were defined by two consecutive negative NP/OP PCR tests, healthcare professional clearance, or symptom resolution. Each participant in the prospective study had whole blood, serum and a nasopharyngeal or oropharyngeal swab collected by mobile phlebotomists. Prospective study participants could optionally give additional blood draws and questionnaires over a roughly 2-month period. Blood samples from the prospective study were shipped frozen or at room temperature prior to DNA extraction. Trimming at the junction amounts to 0 bases on V and 2 bases on J, and the germline ends lie 11 bases apart. CDR1 SGHRS and CDR2 YFSETQ were looked up in the germline V gene. The CDR3, cysteine through phenylalanine, is 16 amino acids long. CDR3 DNA only is kept here, 48 bases in frame from base 1.

Study-wide conclusions, independent of this receptor: The quantity of clinical and demographic metadata differed by source and by participant and was supplied without curation.

The chain uses TRBV5-1 and TRBJ2-2, and the D gene may be TRBD1, 5 bases matching. The receptor was isolated from a young woman who had recovered from COVID-19. Sequenced: PBMCs or T cells enriched from blood (not recorded which). The DNA sequence follows: TGCGCCAGCAGCTTGGTCGACAGAGGTAACACCGGGGAGCTGTTTTTT. Its translation reads: CASSLVDRGNTGELFF. When the CDR3 is completed using the reference TRBV5-1 and TRBJ2-2 genes on either side, the full variable domain is KAGVTQTPRYLIKTRGQQVTLSCSPISGHRSVSWYQQTPGQGLQFLFEYFSETQRNKGNFPGRFSGRQFSNSRSEMNVSTLELGDSALYLCASSLVDRGNTGELFFGEGSRLTVL.